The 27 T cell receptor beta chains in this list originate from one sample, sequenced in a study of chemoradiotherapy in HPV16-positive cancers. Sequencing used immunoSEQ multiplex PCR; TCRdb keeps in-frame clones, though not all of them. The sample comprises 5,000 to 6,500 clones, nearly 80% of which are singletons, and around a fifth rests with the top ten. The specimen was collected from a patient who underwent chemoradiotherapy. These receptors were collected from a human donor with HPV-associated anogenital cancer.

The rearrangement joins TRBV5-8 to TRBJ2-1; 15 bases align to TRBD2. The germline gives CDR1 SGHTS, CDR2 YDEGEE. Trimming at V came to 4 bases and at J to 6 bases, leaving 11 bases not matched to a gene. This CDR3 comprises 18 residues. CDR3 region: CASSHGLAGGWVRNEQFF. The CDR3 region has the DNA TGTGCCAGCAGCCACGGACTAGCGGGGGGGTGGGTACGCAATGAGCAGTTCTTC.

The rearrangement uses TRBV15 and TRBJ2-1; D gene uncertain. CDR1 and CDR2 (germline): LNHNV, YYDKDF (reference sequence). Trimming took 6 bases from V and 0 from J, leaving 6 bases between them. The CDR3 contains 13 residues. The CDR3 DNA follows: TGTGCCACCAGTAGGGACTCCTACAATGAGCAGTTCTTC. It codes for CATSRDSYNEQFF.

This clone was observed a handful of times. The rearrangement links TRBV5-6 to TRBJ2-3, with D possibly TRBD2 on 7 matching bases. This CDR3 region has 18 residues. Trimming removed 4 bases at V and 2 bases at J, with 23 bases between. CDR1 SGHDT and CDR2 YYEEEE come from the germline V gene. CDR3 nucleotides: TGTGCCAGCAGCCAACCCGGGGGAGGGGGGAGGGCCACAGATACGCAGTATTTT. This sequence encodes CASSQPGGGGRATDTQYF.

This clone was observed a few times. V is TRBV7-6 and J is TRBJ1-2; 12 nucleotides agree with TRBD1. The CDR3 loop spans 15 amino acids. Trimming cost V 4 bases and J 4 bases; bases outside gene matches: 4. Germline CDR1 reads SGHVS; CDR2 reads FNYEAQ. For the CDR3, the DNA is TGTGCCAGCAGCTCCCCGGGACAGGGGGCCTATGGCTACACCTTC. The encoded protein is CASSSPGQGAYGYTF.

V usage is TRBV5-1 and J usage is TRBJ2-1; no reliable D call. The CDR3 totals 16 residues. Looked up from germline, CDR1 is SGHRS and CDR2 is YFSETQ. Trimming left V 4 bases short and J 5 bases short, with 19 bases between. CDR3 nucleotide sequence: TGCGCCAGCAGCACCGGACCCGCCCTGGGCAACAATGAGCAGTTCTTC. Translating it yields CASSTGPALGNNEQFF.

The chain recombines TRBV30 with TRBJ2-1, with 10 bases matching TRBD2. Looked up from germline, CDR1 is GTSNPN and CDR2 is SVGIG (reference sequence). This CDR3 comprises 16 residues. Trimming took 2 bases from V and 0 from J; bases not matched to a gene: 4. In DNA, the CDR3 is TGTGCCTGGAGTAACCCTAGCGGGAGCTCCTACAATGAGCAGTTCTTC. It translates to CAWSNPSGSSYNEQFF.

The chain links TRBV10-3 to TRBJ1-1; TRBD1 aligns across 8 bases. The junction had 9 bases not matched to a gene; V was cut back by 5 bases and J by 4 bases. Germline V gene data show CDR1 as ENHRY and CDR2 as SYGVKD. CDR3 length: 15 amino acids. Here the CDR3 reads CAISPDRAGRTEAFF. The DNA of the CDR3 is TGTGCCATCAGTCCGGACAGGGCTGGCCGCACTGAAGCTTTCTTT.

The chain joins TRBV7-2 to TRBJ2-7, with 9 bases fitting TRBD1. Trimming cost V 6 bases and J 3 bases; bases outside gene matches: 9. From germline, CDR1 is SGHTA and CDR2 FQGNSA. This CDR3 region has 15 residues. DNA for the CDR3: TGTGCCAGCAGGGCGACGGGACAGGGAGGCTACGAGCAGTACTTC. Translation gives CASRATGQGGYEQYF.

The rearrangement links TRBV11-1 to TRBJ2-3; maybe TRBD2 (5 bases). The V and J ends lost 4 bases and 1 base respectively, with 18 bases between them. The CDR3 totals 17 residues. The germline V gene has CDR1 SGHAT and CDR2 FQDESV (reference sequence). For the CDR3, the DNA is TGTGCCAGCAGCTCAGAAGTCGGGATGAGGGGCACAGATACGCAGTATTTT. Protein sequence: CASSSEVGMRGTDTQYF.

CDR3 in amino acids: CASSFLNYVTDTQYF. The CDR3 bases are TGCGCCAGCAGCTTCCTTAACTACGTCACAGATACGCAGTATTTT. V is TRBV5-1 and J is TRBJ2-3; D gene uncertain. V lost 2 bases, J lost 2 bases, and 12 bases lay in between. From germline, CDR1 is SGHRS and CDR2 YFSETQ. The CDR3 extends over 15 amino acids. The complete variable domain, with remaining parts taken from reference TRBV5-1 and TRBJ2-3, reads KAGVTQTPRYLIKTRGQQVTLSCSPISGHRSVSWYQQTPGQGLQFLFEYFSETQRNKGNFPGRFSGRQFSNSRSEMNVSTLELGDSALYLCASSFLNYVTDTQYFGPGTRLTVL.

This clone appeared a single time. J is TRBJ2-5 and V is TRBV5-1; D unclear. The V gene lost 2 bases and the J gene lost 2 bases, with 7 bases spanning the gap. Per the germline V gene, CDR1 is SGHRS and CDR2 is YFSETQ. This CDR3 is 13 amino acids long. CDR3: CASSFTSQETQYF. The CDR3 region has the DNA TGCGCCAGCAGCTTCACAAGTCAAGAGACCCAGTACTTC.

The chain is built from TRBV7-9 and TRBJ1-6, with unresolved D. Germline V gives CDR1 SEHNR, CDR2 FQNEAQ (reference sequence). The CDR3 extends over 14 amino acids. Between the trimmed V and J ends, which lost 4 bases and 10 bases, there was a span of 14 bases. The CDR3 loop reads CASSSTGPRSPLHF. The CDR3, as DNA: TGTGCCAGCAGCTCTACCGGCCCGAGGTCACCCCTCCACTTT.

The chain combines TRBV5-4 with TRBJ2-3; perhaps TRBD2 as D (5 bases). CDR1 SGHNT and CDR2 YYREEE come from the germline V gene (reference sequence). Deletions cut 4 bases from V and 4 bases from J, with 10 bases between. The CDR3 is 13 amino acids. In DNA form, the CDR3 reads TGTGCCAGCAGCGGGAGTGTCCCAGATACGCAGTATTTT. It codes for CASSGSVPDTQYF.

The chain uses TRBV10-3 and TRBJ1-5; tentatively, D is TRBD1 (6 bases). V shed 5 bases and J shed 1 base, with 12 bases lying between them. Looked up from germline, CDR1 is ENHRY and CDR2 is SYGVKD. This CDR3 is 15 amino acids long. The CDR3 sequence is CAISPTGRSNQPQHF. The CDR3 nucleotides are TGTGCCATCAGTCCAACAGGGAGAAGCAATCAGCCCCAGCATTTT.

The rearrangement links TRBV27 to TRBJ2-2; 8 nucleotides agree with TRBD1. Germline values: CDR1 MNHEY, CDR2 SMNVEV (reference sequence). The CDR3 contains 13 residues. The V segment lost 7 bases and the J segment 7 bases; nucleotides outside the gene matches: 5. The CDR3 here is CASTGQAHGELFF. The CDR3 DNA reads TGTGCCAGCACGGGACAGGCGCACGGGGAGCTGTTTTTT.

The CDR3 DNA reads as TGCGCCAGCAGCTTGGGAGCCAGGAACACCGGGGAGCTGTTTTTT. Translation gives CASSLGARNTGELFF. The chain is built from TRBV5-1 and TRBJ2-2; D is unresolved. The CDR3 spans 15 residues. Trimming took 0 bases from V and 1 from J, leaving 7 bases between them. Germline values: CDR1 SGHRS, CDR2 YFSETQ.

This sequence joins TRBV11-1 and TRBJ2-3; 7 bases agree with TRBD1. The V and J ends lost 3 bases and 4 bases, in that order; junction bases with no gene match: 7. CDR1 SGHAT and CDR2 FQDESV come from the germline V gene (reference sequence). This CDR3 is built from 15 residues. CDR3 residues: CASSLTGRASDTQYF. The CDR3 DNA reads TGTGCCAGCAGCTTGACAGGGCGTGCGTCAGATACGCAGTATTTT. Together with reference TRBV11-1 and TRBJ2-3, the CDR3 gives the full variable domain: EAEVAQSPRYKITEKSQAVAFWCDPISGHATLYWYRQILGQGPELLVQFQDESVVDDSQLPKDRFSAERLKGVDSTLKIQPAELGDSAMYLCASSLTGRASDTQYFGPGTRLTVL.

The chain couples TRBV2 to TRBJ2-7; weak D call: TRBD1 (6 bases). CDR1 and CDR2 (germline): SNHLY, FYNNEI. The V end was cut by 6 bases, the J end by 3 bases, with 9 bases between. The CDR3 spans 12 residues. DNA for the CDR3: TGTGCCAGCAGATCAGGGGACTACGAGCAGTACTTC. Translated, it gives CASRSGDYEQYF.

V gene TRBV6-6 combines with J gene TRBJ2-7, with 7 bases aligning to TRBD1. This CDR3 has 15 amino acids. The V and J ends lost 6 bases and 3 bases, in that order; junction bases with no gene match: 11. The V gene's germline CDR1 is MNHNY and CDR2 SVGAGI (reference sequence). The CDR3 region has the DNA TGTGCCAGCAGCAGCCGGGACAGAATTAGCTACGAGCAGTACTTC. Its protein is CASSSRDRISYEQYF.

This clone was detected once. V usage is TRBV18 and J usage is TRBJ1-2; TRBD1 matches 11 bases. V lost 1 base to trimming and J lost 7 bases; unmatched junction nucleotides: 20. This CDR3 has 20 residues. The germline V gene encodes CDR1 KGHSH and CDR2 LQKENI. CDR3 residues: CASSPLSPGTGGSKVRGYTF. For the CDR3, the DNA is TGTGCCAGCTCACCACTTTCACCCGGGACAGGGGGAAGTAAAGTTCGTGGCTACACCTTC.

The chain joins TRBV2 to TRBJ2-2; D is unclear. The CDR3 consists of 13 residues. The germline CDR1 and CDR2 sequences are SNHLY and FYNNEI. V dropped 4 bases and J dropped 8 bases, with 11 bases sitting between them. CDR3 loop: CASSATPGGELFF. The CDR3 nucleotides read TGTGCCAGCAGTGCTACCCCAGGTGGGGAGCTGTTTTTT.

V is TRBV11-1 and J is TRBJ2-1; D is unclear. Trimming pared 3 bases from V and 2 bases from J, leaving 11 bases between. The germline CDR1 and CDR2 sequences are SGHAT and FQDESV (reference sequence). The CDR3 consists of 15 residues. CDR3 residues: CASSFGAEPYNEQFF. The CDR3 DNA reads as TGTGCCAGCAGCTTTGGCGCGGAGCCCTACAATGAGCAGTTCTTC.

The CDR3 bases are TGTGCCAGCAGTTACACCGGGACAGGCACTGAAGCTTTCTTT. Its protein is CASSYTGTGTEAFF. The chain links TRBV27 to TRBJ1-1, with 8 positions matching TRBD1. The germline CDR1 and CDR2 sequences are MNHEY and SMNVEV (reference sequence). The junction had 5 bases not matched to a gene; V was cut back by 4 bases and J by 4 bases. This CDR3 spans 14 amino acids.

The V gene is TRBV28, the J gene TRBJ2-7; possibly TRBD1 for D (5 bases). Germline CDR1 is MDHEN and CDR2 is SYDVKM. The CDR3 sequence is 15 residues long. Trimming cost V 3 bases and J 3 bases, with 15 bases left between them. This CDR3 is CASSFQGLGIYEQYF. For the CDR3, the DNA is TGTGCCAGCAGTTTTCAGGGTCTGGGGATCTACGAGCAGTACTTC.

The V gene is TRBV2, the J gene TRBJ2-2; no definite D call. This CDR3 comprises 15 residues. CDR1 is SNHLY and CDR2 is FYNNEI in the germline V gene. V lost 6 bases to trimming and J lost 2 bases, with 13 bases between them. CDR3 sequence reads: CASSYNNPNTGELFF. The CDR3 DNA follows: TGTGCCAGCAGCTACAACAACCCCAACACCGGGGAGCTGTTTTTT.

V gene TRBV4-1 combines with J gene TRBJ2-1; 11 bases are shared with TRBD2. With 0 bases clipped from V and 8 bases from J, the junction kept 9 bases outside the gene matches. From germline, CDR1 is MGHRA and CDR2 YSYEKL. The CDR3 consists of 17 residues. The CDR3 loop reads CASSQDSGRATDHEQFF. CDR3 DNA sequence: TGCGCCAGCAGCCAAGATAGCGGGAGGGCTACGGACCATGAGCAGTTCTTC.

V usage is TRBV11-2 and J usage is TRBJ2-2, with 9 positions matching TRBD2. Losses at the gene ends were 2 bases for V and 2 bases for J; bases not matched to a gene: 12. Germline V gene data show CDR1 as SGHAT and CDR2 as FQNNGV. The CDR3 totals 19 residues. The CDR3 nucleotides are TGTGCCAGCAGCTTATACCCTAAGCGGGAGGCCAATAACACCGGGGAGCTGTTTTTT. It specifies CASSLYPKREANNTGELFF. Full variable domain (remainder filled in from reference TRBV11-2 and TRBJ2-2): EAGVAQSPRYKIIEKRQSVAFWCNPISGHATLYWYQQILGQGPKLLIQFQNNGVVDDSQLPKDRFSAERLKGVDSTLKIQPAKLEDSAVYLCASSLYPKREANNTGELFFGEGSRLTVL.